This T cell receptor beta chain comes out of a study of cytomegalovirus exposure and HLA in healthy donors. The primer mix had 60 Vbeta and 13 Jbeta primers. Assay: immunoSEQ multiplex PCR; the TCRdb copy retains only in-frame clones and omits some. The table shows about 90,000 clones, with around 62% occurring only once. The germline gives CDR1 SEHNR, CDR2 FQNEAQ (reference sequence). J gave up 2 bases and V 6 bases, and 6 bases lay outside the gene matches. The CDR3 sequence is 14 residues long. V gene TRBV7-9 combines with J gene TRBJ2-7, with TRBD1 matching over 8 bases. This TCR came from a woman between 25 and 40 years old in good health and CMV-seropositive. The sequencing input was PBMCs. This CDR3 is CASRGTGETYEQYF. CDR3 DNA: TGTGCCAGCAGGGGGACAGGTGAAACCTACGAGCAGTACTTC.